A selection of T cell receptor beta chains follows, all from one sample in a study of regulatory T cells in long-lasting Graves disease. TCRdb reanalysed the multiplex PCR reads using MiXCR and keeps one entry per CDR3 protein. The sample yields around 500,000 distinct CDR3 sequences, 16% seen once. This sample also appeared in a second study, on T cells in Graves' hyperthyroidism and ophthalmopathy.

The sequencing used peripheral blood mononuclear cells (PBMCs), collected at new diagnosis, from a patient treated with antithyroid drugs. These receptors were taken from a woman aged 40 to 65 with Graves disease. CDR3s include the opening cysteine and the closing phenylalanine or tryptophan. The D gene is left open where the match is weak. Only some rows state a clone size, as once, few, many or a class for expanded clones.

abundance	v_gene	d_gene	j_gene	CDR3nt	CDR3aa
few	TRBV20-1	TRBD2	TRBJ2-7	TGCAGTGCGGAATCGACTAGCGGGGGGGCGTACGAGCAGTACTTC	CSAESTSGGAYEQYF
NA	TRBV29-1	NA	TRBJ1-3	TGCAGCGTCACTCAATCGGCCACCATATATTTT	CSVTQSATIYF
many	TRBV3-1	TRBD2	TRBJ2-3	TGTGCCAGCAGCCCCTTCGAAGCGGGGTCTAGCACAGATACGCAGTATTTT	CASSPFEAGSSTDTQYF
once	TRBV6-5	NA	TRBJ1-1	TGTGCCAGCAGTTACTCTTACCAGGGGCTAAACACTGAAGCTTTCTTT	CASSYSYQGLNTEAFF
few	TRBV18	NA	TRBJ1-3	TGTGCCAGCTCTCTAGGACAGATCTCTGGAAACACCATATATTTT	CASSLGQISGNTIYF
many	TRBV6-1	NA	TRBJ1-1	TGTGCCAGCAGTCCCCAGGGTAGGGACACTGAAGCTTTCTTT	CASSPQGRDTEAFF
NA	TRBV7-7	NA	TRBJ2-5	TGTGCTAGCAGCCCCAAGCGGCGGGGACAAGAGACCCAGTACTTC	CASSPKRRGQETQYF
many	TRBV6-2/TRBV6-3	NA	TRBJ2-5	TGTGCCAGCACCCTAGACTATCGCCAAGAGACCCAGTACTTC	CASTLDYRQETQYF
few	TRBV9	NA	TRBJ1-1	TGTGCCAGCAGACCGAAGGAGCTTGAAGCTTTCTTT	CASRPKELEAFF
NA	TRBV12-3/TRBV12-4	NA	TRBJ1-2	TGTGCCAGCGCGCAGGCTAACTATGGCTACACCTTC	CASAQANYGYTF
NA	TRBV10-1	NA	TRBJ2-1	TGCGCCAGCAGTGAGTCTAAGCAATTCAATGAGCAGTTCTTC	CASSESKQFNEQFF
few	TRBV28	NA	TRBJ2-1	TGTGCCAGCAGTTTAAGAAGTTCTGAGCAGTTCTTC	CASSLRSSEQFF
many	TRBV28	NA	TRBJ1-4	TGTGCCAGCATGGTGGCAGGGGCGGTTGCAACTAATGAAAAACTGTTTTTT	CASMVAGAVATNEKLFF
many	TRBV12-3/TRBV12-4	NA	TRBJ2-7	TGTGCCAGCACCCCGGACAGCTACGAGCAGTACTTC	CASTPDSYEQYF
many	TRBV10-3	TRBD1	TRBJ1-2	TGTGCCGCGAACGCGGAGACAGGGGGAAATTTTGGCTACACCTTC	CAANAETGGNFGYTF
once	TRBV10-3	NA	TRBJ2-2	TGTGCCATCAGTGAGTTGGTAGCTAACACCGGGGAGCTGTTTTTT	CAISELVANTGELFF
NA	TRBV7-6	NA	TRBJ1-3	TGTGCCAGCAGCCCAGCGGGGAGTCTGGCAGGAAACACCATATATTTT	CASSPAGSLAGNTIYF
NA	TRBV5-6	TRBD1	TRBJ1-1	TGTGCCAGCAGCTTGGAACGACAGGGGATTGAAGCTTTCTTT	CASSLERQGIEAFF
many	TRBV7-2	NA	TRBJ2-7	TGTGCCAGCAGCTTCCCAGGGTCGGTGCAGTACTTC	CASSFPGSVQYF
NA	TRBV5-1	TRBD2	TRBJ2-1	TGCACCAGCAGCCCCAGACTAGCGGGGGACGCTGAGCAGTTCTTC	CTSSPRLAGDAEQFF
many	TRBV2	TRBD2	TRBJ2-2	TGTGCCAGCAGTCCCGGTCGGGGGGGACCGAACACCGGGGAGCTGTTTTTT	CASSPGRGGPNTGELFF
few	TRBV20-1	NA	TRBJ1-4	TGCAGTGCTAGCACAGGGTATAATGAAAAACTGTTTTTT	CSASTGYNEKLFF
NA	TRBV28	NA	TRBJ2-6	TGTGCCAGCAGCCAAGATATTTGGATGCCTTGGGGCATTCGGGCTGGGGCCAACGTCCTGACTTTC	CASSQDIWMPWGIRAGANVLTF
many	TRBV6-1	NA	TRBJ1-4	TGTGCCAGCAACGAGCTCTATAATGAAAAACTGTTTTTT	CASNELYNEKLFF
NA	TRBV6-1	NA	TRBJ2-1	TGTGCCAGCGGGACTTCCAATGAGCAGTTCTTC	CASGTSNEQFF
few	TRBV30	NA	TRBJ1-5	TGTGCCTGGAGTGTAGGGCGGGATCAGCCCCAGCATTTT	CAWSVGRDQPQHF
few	TRBV15	NA	TRBJ1-1	TGTGCCACCAGCAGAGCATTGAACACTGAAGCTTTCTTT	CATSRALNTEAFF
few	TRBV6-1	NA	TRBJ2-6	TGTGTCAGCAGCAAGGGGGAAGCTGGGGCCAACGTCCTGACTTTC	CVSSKGEAGANVLTF
few	TRBV19	NA	TRBJ1-2	TGTGCCAGTAGTAGGTCCGGACCATCTACGGGGGACTACACCTTC	CASSRSGPSTGDYTF
many	TRBV30	NA	TRBJ2-1	TGTGCCTGGAGGACGGAGGGTTTCAATGAGCAGTTCTTC	CAWRTEGFNEQFF
many	TRBV6-5	TRBD2	TRBJ2-5	TGTGCCAGCAGTTACGCGTCTAGCGGGGGGCTAGAGACCCAGTACTTC	CASSYASSGGLETQYF
many	TRBV28	NA	TRBJ1-2	TGTGCCAGCAGTCTCCCACTTCAGATCTATGGCTACACCTTC	CASSLPLQIYGYTF
few	TRBV11-2	NA	TRBJ2-5	TGTGCCAGCAGCCAATTATTTAGAGAGGGGCAAGAGACCCAGTACTTC	CASSQLFREGQETQYF
NA	TRBV4-1	NA	TRBJ1-1	TGCGCCAGCAGCCCCCCTTTGAGAGGGCCGAACACTGAAGCTTTCTTT	CASSPPLRGPNTEAFF
many	TRBV15	NA	TRBJ1-1	TGTGCCACCAGCAAACACCGGGACGCAGGACTGAACACTGAAGCTTTCTTT	CATSKHRDAGLNTEAFF
NA	TRBV7-6	TRBD1	TRBJ1-5	TGTGCCAGCAGCTCCGACGGACAGGGGCGCCAGCCCCAGCATTTT	CASSSDGQGRQPQHF
many	TRBV5-1	NA	TRBJ1-1	TGCGCCAGCAGCTTGGTTCCTCGGGGCACTGAAGCTTTCTTT	CASSLVPRGTEAFF
many	TRBV28	NA	TRBJ2-6	TGTGCCAGCGTCGGATGGGAAGCTGGGGCCAACGTCCTGACTTTC	CASVGWEAGANVLTF
NA	TRBV9	NA	TRBJ1-2	TGTGCCAGCAGCGTCGCCGCCATCGCTGGCAATGGCTACACCTTC	CASSVAAIAGNGYTF
many	TRBV28	NA	TRBJ2-7	TGTGCCAGCAGTCCTAACCAGAAAAAGACATACTCCTACGAGCAGTACTTC	CASSPNQKKTYSYEQYF
few	TRBV5-1	NA	TRBJ2-7	TGCGCCAGCAGCTTTGGTTACGGGGATCCGGCTTACGAGCAGTACTTC	CASSFGYGDPAYEQYF
NA	TRBV10-3	NA	TRBJ2-1	TGTGCCATCAGTGAATCATCTGGAGCGGTTGAGCAGTTCTTC	CAISESSGAVEQFF
NA	TRBV9	NA	TRBJ2-2	TGTGCCAGCAGCGGACATTCCGGGACCAACCACTTAGGCACCGGGGAGCTGTTTTTT	CASSGHSGTNHLGTGELFF
many	TRBV5-4	TRBD1	TRBJ1-6	TGTGCCAGCAGCTTGGACAGGGGGAATTCACCCCTCCACTTT	CASSLDRGNSPLHF
many	TRBV18	NA	TRBJ1-1	TGTGCCAGCTCACCTACACCGGGGAACACTGAAGCTTTCTTT	CASSPTPGNTEAFF
many	TRBV6-2/TRBV6-3	NA	TRBJ2-3	TGTGCCAGCAGTTACTCGCCTACCACTGATAGCACAGATACGCAGTATTTT	CASSYSPTTDSTDTQYF
many	TRBV12-3/TRBV12-4	NA	TRBJ1-5	TGTGCCAGCAGTGCTACCCAGGGGTCCAATCAGCCCCAGCATTTT	CASSATQGSNQPQHF
NA	TRBV13	TRBD1	TRBJ2-3	TGTGCCAGCAGCTTAGCCGGGACAGGGGGATCGGGTACGCAGTATTTT	CASSLAGTGGSGTQYF
many	TRBV7-9	NA	TRBJ2-7	TGTGCCAGCAGCTTAGGACAGCTGAACTACGAGCAGTACTTC	CASSLGQLNYEQYF
few	TRBV11-1	NA	TRBJ1-3	TGTGCCAGCAGCTTCGAACACAACTCTGGAAACACCATATATTTT	CASSFEHNSGNTIYF
NA	TRBV13	NA	TRBJ2-7	TGTGCCAGCAGCTCCCACCAAACGACGGCCCCAGTATACGAGCAGTACTTC	CASSSHQTTAPVYEQYF
NA	TRBV29-1	NA	TRBJ1-3	TGCAGCGTTGTACCTTTCGGAGACTCTGGAAACACCATATATTTT	CSVVPFGDSGNTIYF
few	TRBV19	NA	TRBJ1-6	TGTGCCAGTAGTTTACCCTCGGGGGCGAATTCACCCCTCCACTTT	CASSLPSGANSPLHF
NA	TRBV10-3	TRBD1	TRBJ1-2	TGTGCCCACTCCGGGGACAGGGCTAACGGCTACACCTTC	CAHSGDRANGYTF